This T cell receptor (beta chain) was obtained from a study of robustness of blood B and T cell sequencing (dated by TCRdb to about 2018). Describing the broader study: The goal of the study was to find out how much peripheral blood is required to reliably describe the TCRbeta and IgG repertoires of an individual. TCRbeta and IgG repertoires were quantified in each of the approximately ten independently drawn blood samples. As technical replicates, two replicate TCRbeta cDNA libraries were prepared from one shared RNA pool derived from a single 10 ml draw. What the authors observed across the whole study: EDTA tubes required immediate fractionation, limiting use in multi-site collections. The 1,000 most abundant TCRbeta clonotypes from the pooled draws were found in every single 10 ml sample. When 3 or 4 tubes (about 26-40 ml blood) were combined, saturation was approached in coverage of the top 10,000 TCRbeta clonotypes. When technical replicate libraries were compared, under 95% of the top 10,000 TCRbeta clonotypes in one library also turned up in the other. One pair of TCRbeta libraries showed evidence of cross-contamination, likely from batch processing; the shared UMI-sequence pairs were removed. The TCRbeta rarefaction curves did not fully level off, which suggests either under-sequencing or many low-abundance clonotypes. Overlap of rare TCRbeta clonotypes did not improve with pooling tubes, implying much larger blood volumes would be needed to capture them.

In the case of this clonotype: No antigen is known for it. Base qualities were left out, and no much larger clone turns up one base away.

Libraries came from PCR. TCRdb records Illumina MiSeq as the sequencer. cDNA was made using SMARTScribe reverse transcriptase and a 5' template-switch oligo that added a universal priming site. A 12-nucleotide random unique molecular identifier (UMI) was carried by the template-switch oligo, and each cDNA molecule was tagged with this UMI. Chain-specific reverse primers targeted TCRbeta transcripts during reverse transcription. Uracil DNA glycosylase treatment was used to remove residual template-switch adapters, and a Qiagen MinElute kit was used to purify the cDNA. The first PCR used KAPA HiFi HotStart ReadyMix for approximately 25 cycles, split across four 50 ul reactions with step-out primers. Before further amplification, first-round PCR products were gel-purified. Illumina Nextera adapters were added in a second approximately 8-cycle PCR, after which libraries were purified and pooled. The UMI barcode for each TCRbeta molecule was captured by a 50-nucleotide 5' read. In the authors' own workflow: The MIGEC toolkit was used to group reads by UMI into consensus reads. Forward and reverse consensus reads were merged with PEAR to produce final reads. Identical UMI-sequence pairs found in more than one library were treated as cross-sample contamination and removed by a custom decontamination script. MIGMAP, a wrapper around IgBLAST, was used for V(D)J assignment and CDR3 extraction. A TCR clonotype was defined by an identical V gene, J gene and CDR3 amino acid sequence; no sequencing was done for CDR1 and CDR2. TCRdb trimmed the raw reads at Q25, called clones with MiXCR and kept productive beta chains. CDR3 protein sequences are deduplicated, and each keeps its most common genes and DNA. These V and J calls are TCRdb output, not the study's own analysis. For this sample there are 3,600 or so distinct CDR3 sequences; 45% to 70% appear just once. About 26% of the sample belongs to the ten largest clones.

TCRbeta repertoires were quantified from mRNA rather than genomic DNA, which captures expressed receptors. Without any cell sorting, leukocytes from the buffy coat were collected into Trizol, and RNA was extracted using the Direct-zol RNA MiniPrep Plus kit. EDTA blood tubes were spun right away at 4 degrees C to separate plasma, buffy coat and red blood cells. This TCR came from a human donor in good health. Sequencing was performed on peripheral blood.

The bases are TGTGCCAGCAGCACTCGGAAGGGAGTAGATACGCAGTATTTT. It encodes CASSTRKGVDTQYF. In this chain, TRBV28 is recombined with TRBJ2-3; TRBD2 is a weak D gene call, 5 bases matching. The germline V gene sets CDR1 to MDHEN and CDR2 to SYDVKM. V and J are truncated by 6 bases and 5 bases respectively, leaving an intervening sequence of 15 bases. The CDR3 numbers 14 residues from cysteine through phenylalanine. The read is trimmed to its CDR3 DNA, 42 bases read in frame from base 1.